This is a list of T cell receptor beta chains from one sample in a study of cytomegalovirus exposure and HLA in healthy donors. Profiling relied on immunoSEQ multiplex PCR, and the TCRdb table lists in-frame clones only, not all of them. The sample has roughly 120,000 clones; 60% to 85% are singletons. The specimen sequenced was PBMCs. The receptors shown here come from a human donor in good health. Each CDR3 is given with its conserved first and last residue. The D gene is left open where the match is weak.

CDR3aa: CASSAPRLAGQETQYF
d_gene: TRBD2
v_gene: TRBV7-9
j_gene: TRBJ2-5

CDR3aa: CASSFNGLFGQGVTSSGANVLTF
d_gene: TRBD1
v_gene: TRBV28
j_gene: TRBJ2-6

CDR3aa: CASSQDWRQVIQPQHF
d_gene: .
v_gene: TRBV4-1
j_gene: TRBJ1-5

CDR3aa: CASSFDKSQETQYF
d_gene: .
v_gene: TRBV5-1
j_gene: TRBJ2-5

CDR3aa: CASSPYSGNTIYF
d_gene: .
v_gene: TRBV6-1
j_gene: TRBJ1-3

CDR3aa: CAISQVGQAYEQYF
d_gene: .
v_gene: TRBV10-3
j_gene: TRBJ2-7

CDR3aa: CASSLWSGGPRDTQYF
d_gene: TRBD2
v_gene: TRBV7-2
j_gene: TRBJ2-3

CDR3aa: CASYRGIANYGYTF
d_gene: TRBD1
v_gene: TRBV2
j_gene: TRBJ1-2

CDR3aa: CASSYSSWQPQHF
d_gene: .
v_gene: TRBV6-6
j_gene: TRBJ1-5

CDR3aa: CASSVQGGGDSPLHF
d_gene: .
v_gene: TRBV6-1
j_gene: TRBJ1-6

CDR3aa: CASSLFWGGGLAGTYNEQFF
d_gene: TRBD2
v_gene: TRBV27
j_gene: TRBJ2-1

CDR3aa: CASSWGVSYEQYF
d_gene: .
v_gene: TRBV5-1
j_gene: TRBJ2-7

CDR3aa: CASGTGGEAFF
d_gene: TRBD1
v_gene: TRBV7-9
j_gene: TRBJ1-1

CDR3aa: CASSQESSGGTGELFF
d_gene: TRBD2
v_gene: TRBV4-2
j_gene: TRBJ2-2

CDR3aa: CASRGAPATNEKLFF
d_gene: .
v_gene: TRBV6-5
j_gene: TRBJ1-4

CDR3aa: CASSRGQGGFTEAFF
d_gene: TRBD1
v_gene: TRBV18
j_gene: TRBJ1-1

CDR3aa: CASGFGLAGDTQYF
d_gene: TRBD2
v_gene: TRBV12-5
j_gene: TRBJ2-3

CDR3aa: CASKGGRQPQHF
d_gene: .
v_gene: TRBV2
j_gene: TRBJ1-5

CDR3aa: CASSEVGGEVDYEQYF
d_gene: .
v_gene: TRBV6-1
j_gene: TRBJ2-7

CDR3aa: CASSFSGAYYNEQFF
d_gene: TRBD2
v_gene: TRBV5-4
j_gene: TRBJ2-1

CDR3aa: CASSLNRGLTSYEQYF
d_gene: .
v_gene: TRBV5-1
j_gene: .

CDR3aa: CASRTGNQPQHF
d_gene: .
v_gene: TRBV2
j_gene: TRBJ1-5

CDR3aa: CASSLEDYSYEQYF
d_gene: .
v_gene: TRBV7-2
j_gene: TRBJ2-7

CDR3aa: CASSPRQGGNTIYF
d_gene: TRBD1
v_gene: TRBV7-2
j_gene: TRBJ1-3

CDR3aa: CSAGTGPSTDTQYF
d_gene: TRBD1
v_gene: TRBV29-1
j_gene: TRBJ2-3

CDR3aa: CASSYPGNYGYTF
d_gene: .
v_gene: TRBV6-6
j_gene: TRBJ1-2

CDR3aa: CASSQIQGLALNYGYTF
d_gene: .
v_gene: TRBV4-1
j_gene: TRBJ1-2

CDR3aa: CSVLGLAGRDTQYF
d_gene: TRBD2
v_gene: TRBV29-1
j_gene: TRBJ2-3

CDR3aa: CASSLASQNYNEQFF
d_gene: .
v_gene: TRBV11-3
j_gene: TRBJ2-1

CDR3aa: CASSLQANTGELFF
d_gene: .
v_gene: TRBV7-9
j_gene: TRBJ2-2

CDR3aa: CASSQTTPGQDPYEQYF
d_gene: TRBD1
v_gene: TRBV4-1
j_gene: TRBJ2-7

CDR3aa: CASSPDSSHQPQHF
d_gene: .
v_gene: TRBV28
j_gene: TRBJ1-5

CDR3aa: CASSQVVTGNQPQHF
d_gene: .
v_gene: TRBV4-1
j_gene: TRBJ1-5

CDR3aa: CASSYGTGTEAFF
d_gene: .
v_gene: TRBV7-9
j_gene: TRBJ1-1

CDR3aa: CASSLNQVPDTEAFF
d_gene: .
v_gene: TRBV5-4
j_gene: TRBJ1-1

CDR3aa: CASRREAGSNYGYTF
d_gene: .
v_gene: TRBV4-2
j_gene: TRBJ1-2

CDR3aa: CASSPLGGYGYTF
d_gene: .
v_gene: TRBV7-6
j_gene: TRBJ1-2

CDR3aa: CSVGPGGGRMAFF
d_gene: .
v_gene: TRBV29-1
j_gene: TRBJ1-1